These 25 T cell receptor beta chains were all obtained from the same sample, sequenced in a study of identical twins. TCRdb re-derived calls from the 5' RACE reads in MiXCR, one entry per CDR3 protein. The table includes about 330,000 distinct CDR3 sequences, roughly an eighth detected once. The same sample was also used in a study of yellow fever vaccine responses in identical twins.

The material sequenced was CD8+ T cells sorted from blood. The receptors were gathered from a woman under 30 in good health.

The V and J genes are TRBV15 and TRBJ1-1; D is unresolved. Germline values: CDR1 LNHNV, CDR2 YYDKDF (reference sequence). The ends were cut back, 3 bases at V and 1 base at J, with 12 bases in the middle. This CDR3 spans 15 amino acids. The CDR3 loop reads CATSSQAGENTEAFF. In DNA, the CDR3 is TGTGCCACCAGCAGCCAGGCAGGAGAGAACACTGAAGCTTTCTTT.

This clonotype was detected many times. The chain joins TRBV12-3 or TRBV12-4 to TRBJ2-2; D is unresolved. CDR3 length: 10 amino acids. V was clipped by 10 bases and J by 7 bases, with 7 bases between them. This CDR3 reads CATLGGELFF. In nucleotides, the CDR3 is TGTGCCACCCTGGGCGGGGAGCTGTTTTTT.

The sample holds a few counts of this clonotype. V is TRBV28 and J is TRBJ1-4; D unresolved. The V gene's germline CDR1 is MDHEN and CDR2 SYDVKM. With 5 bases removed from V and 4 bases from J, the gap between germline ends came to 14 bases. The CDR3 runs to 15 residues. Here the CDR3 DNA reads TGTGCCAGCAGTCCTCCTGGAGGGCTTAATGAAAAACTGTTTTTT. Protein: CASSPPGGLNEKLFF.

In its sample, this clonotype was seen a few times. The rearrangement links TRBV15 to TRBJ2-2; 8 positions agree with TRBD2. The CDR3 sequence is 16 residues long. V shed 2 bases, J shed 3 bases, and the junction held 5 bases outside the gene matches. Germline CDR1 and CDR2: LNHNV and YYDKDF (reference sequence). This CDR3 is CATSRPVLADTGELFF. For the CDR3, the DNA is TGTGCCACCAGCAGACCAGTACTAGCGGACACCGGGGAGCTGTTTTTT.

There are a few counts of this clonotype. CDR3 protein: CASSYELGGVMNTEAFF. The CDR3 DNA reads as TGTGCCAGCAGTTACGAACTCGGGGGGGTAATGAACACTGAAGCTTTCTTT. The rearrangement links TRBV6-5 to TRBJ1-1; a weak D match, TRBD1 (5 bases). The ends were cut back, 2 bases at V and 0 bases at J, with 16 bases in the middle. There are 17 residues in the CDR3. The V gene's germline CDR1 is MNHEY and CDR2 SVGAGI.

The V call is TRBV4-2, the J call TRBJ2-1; 9 bases are a match to TRBD2. V was pared by 0 bases and J by 0 bases, with 15 bases of the junction left unmatched. CDR3 length: 21 residues. Germline V gene data show CDR1 as LGHNA and CDR2 as YNFKEQ. The CDR3 DNA reads as TGTGCCAGCAGCCAAGATCTATATAGCGGGACTAGCCGGAGCTCCTACAATGAGCAGTTCTTC. Translating it yields CASSQDLYSGTSRSSYNEQFF.

The table lists this clonotype with a few counts. This rearrangement joins TRBV15 to TRBJ2-1; 7 bases line up with TRBD2. The CDR3 extends over 15 amino acids. Germline CDR1 LNHNV, CDR2 YYDKDF (reference sequence). Trimming removed 5 bases from V and 1 base from J; junction bases left unmatched: 5. This CDR3 reads CATSELAASYNEQFF. CDR3 DNA: TGTGCCACCAGCGAGCTAGCGGCGTCCTACAATGAGCAGTTCTTC.

This clonotype was counted only a few times. V gene TRBV20-1 combines with J gene TRBJ2-5; 16 positions agree with TRBD2. Germline lookup yields CDR1 DFQATT and CDR2 SNEGSKA (reference sequence). CDR3 length: 18 residues. Trimming cost V 1 base and J 4 bases; bases outside gene matches: 9. The CDR3 region is CSARGGGLAGGPGETQYF. The DNA for the CDR3 is TGCAGTGCTAGAGGAGGGGGACTAGCGGGAGGGCCGGGAGAGACCCAGTACTTC.

The J gene is TRBJ2-7, the V gene TRBV6-5, with D perhaps matching TRBD1 (5 bases). The V gene's germline CDR1 is MNHEY and CDR2 SVGAGI. Trimming cost V 5 bases and J 5 bases, with 10 bases left between them. This CDR3 is built from 12 residues. The CDR3, as DNA: TGTGCCAGCAGTCCTTGGGGCAACGAGCAGTACTTC. Translating gives CASSPWGNEQYF.

This clonotype is a singleton in its sample. The V gene is TRBV11-1, the J gene TRBJ2-1; 10 bases are shared with TRBD1. V trimming: 7 bases; J trimming: 5 bases; junction bases outside the gene matches: 23. The CDR3 loop spans 20 amino acids. Looked up from germline, CDR1 is SGHAT and CDR2 is FQDESV (reference sequence). The CDR3 here is CASTPPTGTGDLGLDNEQFF. CDR3 nucleotide sequence: TGTGCCAGCACCCCACCAACCGGGACAGGGGATCTAGGGCTAGACAATGAGCAGTTCTTC.

This clonotype has a handful of counts. This CDR3 fails to terminate in the conserved phenylalanine or tryptophan, so it likely reflects a read error. This chain uses TRBV7-6 with TRBJ2-1, with D tentatively TRBD1 (6 bases). Germline CDR1 reads SGHVS; CDR2 reads FNYEAQ. The ends were cut back, 7 bases at V and 0 bases at J, with 13 bases in the middle. This CDR3 has 15 amino acids. In DNA, the CDR3 is TGTGCCAGCAACCATAGGGGGAGCTCCTACAATGAGCAGTTCCTC. The encoded protein is CASNHRGSSYNEQFL.

This clonotype was detected a few times. The rearrangement links TRBV11-2 to TRBJ1-3, with 7 bases that match TRBD1. The junction had 5 bases not matched to a gene; V was cut back by 0 bases and J by 0 bases. Looked up from germline, CDR1 is SGHAT and CDR2 is FQNNGV. CDR3 length: 17 amino acids. The CDR3 loop is CASSLDPGQVSGNTIYF. CDR3 sequence (DNA): TGTGCCAGCAGCTTAGATCCTGGACAGGTCTCTGGAAACACCATATATTTT.

This clonotype was seen ten or more times. V is TRBV6-1 and J is TRBJ2-1, with 9 bases lining up with TRBD1. With V trimmed by 5 bases and J by 6 bases, 8 bases remained unmatched. Germline V gives CDR1 MNHNS, CDR2 SASEGT. CDR3 length: 15 amino acids. The CDR3 DNA sequence: TGTGCCAGCAGTATAGTACAGGGGGCGGGCAATGAGCAGTTCTTC. Amino acids: CASSIVQGAGNEQFF.

This clonotype was recorded at least ten times. J is TRBJ1-1 and V is TRBV20-1; D unresolved. The CDR3 runs to 13 residues. The V end lost 3 bases, the J end lost 0 bases, and 8 bases lay between the germline ends. Germline V gives CDR1 DFQATT, CDR2 SNEGSKA (reference sequence). The CDR3 coding sequence is TGCAGTGCTAGGGACGGTTTGAACACTGAAGCTTTCTTT. Its protein is CSARDGLNTEAFF.

The chain links TRBV29-1 to TRBJ2-3; D gene uncertain. There are 16 residues in the CDR3. Trimming took off 4 bases at V and 3 bases at J, with 20 bases between the two ends. The V gene's germline CDR1 is SQVTM and CDR2 ANQGSEA. CDR3 sequence: CSVARRLVIKTDTQYF. In nucleotides, the CDR3 is TGCAGCGTTGCCCGTCGATTGGTTATTAAAACAGATACGCAGTATTTT.

The CDR3 is CASSPGPRSNEQFF. In DNA form, the CDR3 reads TGTGCCAGCAGCCCGGGCCCCAGATCCAATGAGCAGTTCTTC. The rearrangement uses TRBV27 and TRBJ2-1; D gene ambiguous. Germline assignment: CDR1 MNHEY and CDR2 SMNVEV (reference sequence). The CDR3 runs to 14 residues. V lost 6 bases, J lost 6 bases, and 15 bases lay in between.

V and J are TRBV20-1 and TRBJ1-6; maybe TRBD1 (6 bases). The CDR3 totals 15 residues. V was pared by 6 bases and J by 5 bases, with 17 bases between. Germline CDR1 and CDR2: DFQATT and SNEGSKA (reference sequence). The CDR3 coding sequence is TGCAGTGCGGGAGAGACAGGAGAAAATAATTCACCCCTCCACTTT. This codes for CSAGETGENNSPLHF.

This clonotype was recorded many times. V gene TRBV4-2 combines with J gene TRBJ2-3, with 11 bases aligning to TRBD2. This CDR3 spans 16 amino acids. Germline values: CDR1 LGHNA, CDR2 YNFKEQ. J lost 10 bases, V lost 0 bases, and 9 bases had no gene match. The CDR3, as DNA: TGTGCCAGCAGCCAAGAAACTAGCGGGGGAGTCTCGGCGCAGTATTTT. This encodes CASSQETSGGVSAQYF.

The chain has TRBV27 and TRBJ2-7; TRBD1 is a possible D gene (5 bases). This CDR3 contains 13 residues. Trimming cost V 3 bases and J 5 bases, with 11 bases left between them. Germline V lookup: CDR1 MNHEY, CDR2 SMNVEV (reference sequence). CDR3 bases: TGTGCCAGCAGTTTCGGAACCAGGGACGAGCAGTACTTC. Translation: CASSFGTRDEQYF.

Only a few counts were recorded for this clonotype. The chain has TRBV6-2 or TRBV6-3 and TRBJ2-1; D not certain. Germline loops: CDR1 MNHEY, CDR2 SVGEGT. The CDR3 has 12 residues. Trimming pared 9 bases from V and 6 bases from J, leaving 12 bases between. CDR3 in amino acids: CASGSIPNEQFF. DNA of the CDR3: TGTGCCAGTGGGTCCATCCCCAATGAGCAGTTCTTC.

A few counts support this clonotype. V is TRBV5-1 and J is TRBJ2-1, with a possible D match to TRBD2 (6 bases). V dropped 0 bases and J dropped 5 bases, with 9 bases sitting between them. This CDR3 region has 14 residues. Per the germline V gene, CDR1 is SGHRS and CDR2 is YFSETQ. The CDR3 region has the DNA TGCGCCAGCAGCTTGGGTCGCGGGAACAATGAGCAGTTCTTC. Its translation: CASSLGRGNNEQFF.

This clonotype appeared a few times. The V and J genes are TRBV5-6 and TRBJ2-1; D uncertain. V was trimmed by 1 base and J by 6 bases, leaving 5 bases between them. Germline V gene lookup returns CDR1 SGHDT and CDR2 YYEEEE. This CDR3 is built from 12 residues. CDR3 protein: CASSLWLNEQFF. Written as DNA, the CDR3 is TGTGCCAGCAGCTTGTGGCTCAATGAGCAGTTCTTC.

The chain combines TRBV12-3 or TRBV12-4 with TRBJ2-7; D is possibly TRBD2 (7 bases). The CDR3 covers 15 residues. Trimming removed 2 bases from V and 7 bases from J, with 18 bases in between. CDR3 amino acids: CASSLWRGQGREQYF. The CDR3 coding sequence is TGTGCCAGCAGTTTATGGCGGGGGCAGGGGCGGGAGCAGTACTTC.

This clonotype was picked up a small number of times. This sequence joins TRBV5-1 and TRBJ2-7, with 8 nucleotides matching TRBD1. The CDR3 consists of 15 residues. The germline V gene encodes CDR1 SGHRS and CDR2 YFSETQ. V was pared by 4 bases and J by 9 bases, with 15 bases of the junction left unmatched. CDR3 nucleotides: TGCGCCAGCAGCCTTAGGGACAGGCACGCGTCGGGGCAGTACTTC. Protein: CASSLRDRHASGQYF. Complete variable domain (other parts from reference TRBV5-1 and TRBJ2-7): KAGVTQTPRYLIKTRGQQVTLSCSPISGHRSVSWYQQTPGQGLQFLFEYFSETQRNKGNFPGRFSGRQFSNSRSEMNVSTLELGDSALYLCASSLRDRHASGQYFGPGTRLTVT.

This clonotype was detected only a few times. Written as DNA, the CDR3 is TGTGCCAGCAGTCCCGGGACAGGGGGTTTGTACGAGCAGTACTTC. Protein sequence: CASSPGTGGLYEQYF. The V and J genes are TRBV6-1 and TRBJ2-7, with 11 nucleotides matching TRBD1. This CDR3 has 15 residues. Germline V gene data show CDR1 as MNHNS and CDR2 as SASEGT. With V trimmed by 5 bases and J by 4 bases, 7 bases remained unmatched.